This T cell receptor (beta chain) originates from a study of Graves' ophthalmopathy and Graves' hyperthyroidism. The study amplified TCR beta CDR3 regions using RNA transcripts. First-round RT-PCR employed HTBI primers, with a second-round multiplex PCR after it. MiXCR, applied by TCRdb to the multiplex PCR reads, yields one record per CDR3 protein. The sample has 350,000 to 400,000 distinct CDR3 sequences, less than 20% seen once. Stable hyperthyroidism referred to disease that showed no ophthalmopathy within 18 months of follow-up. Hyperthyroidism was new, under 2 months, in patients aged 18 to 65. Exclusion applied to patients with other autoimmune diseases, uncontrolled infections, pregnancy or lactation. This clonotype was seen ten or more times. Its antigen is undetermined. Germline V lookup: CDR1 WSHSY, CDR2 SAAADI. The CDR3 runs 14 residues. V was clipped by 5 bases and J by 5 bases, with 15 bases between them.

Study-level findings and limits: Ophthalmopathy progression cases were predicted by the model with approximately 66% sensitivity and 72.22% specificity.

The chain carries TRBV10-2 and TRBJ2-5; D is unresolved. This clonotype was sampled from a woman aged 18-35 years with stable Graves' hyperthyroidism. Source material: peripheral blood. CDR3 coding DNA: TGCGCCAGCAGTCGCGACACCCAAGGGGAGACCCAGTACTTC. Amino acid sequence: CASSRDTQGETQYF.